A selection of T cell receptor beta chains follows, all from one sample in a study of blood T cell repertoires in COVID-19. Generated by immunoSEQ multiplex PCR, the TCRdb table keeps only in-frame clones and is missing some. The sample shows more than 110,000 clones, over 75% of them seen only once. Input material: peripheral blood. The origin of the receptors is a man in his fifties with acute or convalescent COVID-19. CDR3s include the opening cysteine and the closing phenylalanine or tryptophan. The D gene is left open where the match is weak. The size entry is marked missing in some rows and otherwise reads once, few, many or a size class.

v_call	clone_size	j_call	d_call	cdr3_aa	cdr3_nt
TRBV5-1	-	TRBJ1-2	-	CASGGDAYGYTF	TGCGCCAGCGGGGGGGACGCCTATGGCTACACCTTC
TRBV7-2	-	TRBJ2-2	-	CASSPSASSSNTGELFF	TGTGCCAGCAGCCCCTCGGCTAGCTCCTCGAACACCGGGGAGCTGTTTTTT
TRBV2	-	TRBJ1-1	-	CASSEGKAFF	TGTGCCAGCAGTGAAGGTAAAGCTTTCTTT
TRBV5-1	-	TRBJ2-7	-	CASSLGGKDYEQYF	TGCGCCAGCAGCTTGGGCGGGAAGGATTACGAGCAGTACTTC
TRBV30	-	TRBJ2-7	-	CAWARGSYEQYF	TGTGCCTGGGCTCGGGGGTCCTACGAGCAGTACTTC
TRBV7-7	-	TRBJ2-3	-	CASSASGTDTQYF	TGTGCTAGCAGCGCCTCGGGCACAGATACGCAGTATTTT
TRBV5-1	-	TRBJ2-2	-	CASSGGLLANTGELFF	TGCGCCAGCAGCGGGGGACTCCTCGCGAACACCGGGGAGCTGTTTTTT
TRBV5-5	-	TRBJ2-2	-	CASSRAGDTGELFF	TGTGCCAGCAGTCGGGCAGGGGACACCGGGGAGCTGTTTTTT
TRBV27	-	TRBJ1-2	TRBD1	CASSLTGIRHGYTF	TGTGCCAGCAGTTTGACAGGGATACGCCATGGCTACACCTTC
TRBV28	-	TRBJ1-5	TRBD1	CASRQGVGNQPQHF	TGTGCCAGTCGACAGGGAGTTGGCAATCAGCCCCAGCATTTT
TRBV5-1	-	TRBJ2-7	TRBD2	CASSLDGGGSSYEQYF	TGCGCCAGCAGCTTGGATGGCGGGGGGTCTTCCTACGAGCAGTACTTC
TRBV5-6	-	TRBJ2-2	-	CASSLGLNTGELFF	TGTGCCAGCAGCTTGGGACTGAACACCGGGGAGCTGTTTTTT
TRBV30	-	TRBJ1-1	-	CAWRPGGRENTEAFF	TGTGCCTGGAGGCCCGGGGGGCGGGAGAACACTGAAGCTTTCTTT
TRBV7-9	-	TRBJ1-2	-	CASSFGDSRTYGYTF	TGTGCCAGCAGCTTCGGAGACTCCCGAACCTATGGCTACACCTTC
TRBV28	-	TRBJ2-7	-	CASSEHKEQYF	TGTGCCAGCAGTGAACATAAGGAGCAGTACTTC
TRBV6-5	-	TRBJ1-5	-	CASGRGNQPQHF	TGTGCCAGCGGGCGGGGGAATCAGCCCCAGCATTTT
TRBV6-5	-	TRBJ2-7	-	CASSYYGNEQYF	TGTGCCAGCAGTTACTACGGTAACGAGCAGTACTTC
TRBV5-1	-	TRBJ2-7	TRBD2	CASSGALSSGSWNEQYF	TGCGCCAGCAGCGGCGCCCTTTCCAGCGGGAGTTGGAACGAGCAGTACTTC
TRBV6-5	-	TRBJ1-3	-	CASSSLSGVNTIYF	TGTGCCAGCAGTTCCCTCTCGGGGGTAAACACCATATATTTT
TRBV6-2/TRBV6-3	-	TRBJ2-7	TRBD1	CASSSIQPVTGTYEQYF	TGTGCCAGCAGTTCGATCCAGCCAGTGACAGGGACCTACGAGCAGTACTTC
TRBV5-1	few	TRBJ1-2	-	CASSLDRGSGGYTF	TGCGCCAGCAGCTTGGATAGGGGATCCGGTGGCTACACCTTC
TRBV24-1	once	TRBJ2-3	-	CATSAYSSRGDTQYF	TGTGCCACCAGTGCCTATAGCAGTCGAGGAGATACGCAGTATTTT
TRBV24-1	once	TRBJ2-3	-	CATSDGLSTDTQYF	TGTGCCACCAGTGATGGACTATCCACAGATACGCAGTATTTT
TRBV7-2	-	TRBJ2-3	TRBD1	CASSSSFGTAILTQYF	TGTGCCAGCAGCTCCAGCTTCGGGACAGCCATCTTGACGCAGTATTTT
TRBV7-6	-	TRBJ2-1	TRBD2	CASSLNELAGETRNEQFF	TGTGCCAGCAGCTTAAACGAACTAGCGGGAGAGACGAGGAATGAGCAGTTCTTC
TRBV2	-	TRBJ2-6	-	CASSQFSGANVLTF	TGTGCCAGCAGTCAATTCTCTGGGGCCAACGTCCTGACTTTC
TRBV28	-	TRBJ2-7	TRBD1	CASSSWGDRAGGYEQYF	TGTGCCAGCAGTTCATGGGGCGACAGGGCCGGCGGGTACGAGCAGTACTTC
TRBV6-5	-	TRBJ2-3	TRBD1	CASRAGGPADTQYF	TGTGCCAGCCGCGCAGGGGGCCCGGCAGATACGCAGTATTTT
TRBV30	-	TRBJ2-7	-	CAWSRYQAPYEQYF	TGTGCCTGGAGTAGGTATCAGGCCCCCTACGAGCAGTACTTC
TRBV19	-	TRBJ1-2	-	CASSPRTAPNYGYTF	TGTGCCAGTAGCCCAAGGACAGCTCCTAACTATGGCTACACCTTC
TRBV5-1	-	TRBJ2-5	TRBD1	CASSLAAGGQETQYF	TGCGCCAGCAGCTTGGCTGCAGGGGGCCAAGAGACCCAGTACTTC
TRBV5-1	-	TRBJ2-7	-	CASSPDSSYYEQYF	TGCGCCAGCAGCCCGGACTCGTCGTATTACGAGCAGTACTTC
TRBV19	-	TRBJ2-6	-	CASIDRRSGANVLTF	TGTGCCAGTATTGACAGACGCTCTGGGGCCAACGTCCTGACTTTC
TRBV11-2	-	TRBJ1-2	-	CASSNIQGPYGYTF	TGTGCCAGCAGCAATATACAGGGCCCCTATGGCTACACCTTC
TRBV7-3	-	TRBJ2-2	TRBD2	CASSFLAGGTGELFF	TGTGCCAGCAGCTTCCTAGCGGGGGGCACCGGGGAGCTGTTTTTT
TRBV14	-	TRBJ2-7	-	CASSQLGGTSSYEQYF	TGTGCCAGCAGCCAATTAGGCGGGACCTCCTCCTACGAGCAGTACTTC
TRBV7-9	-	TRBJ2-3	TRBD1	CASRVIGTGPRNDTQYF	TGTGCCAGCAGGGTAATCGGGACAGGTCCTAGGAATGATACGCAGTATTTT
TRBV15	-	TRBJ2-2	-	CATSRETAGELFF	TGTGCCACCAGCAGAGAGACAGCCGGGGAGCTGTTTTTT
TRBV11-2	once	TRBJ2-1	-	CASSYQLADYNEQFF	TGTGCCAGCAGCTATCAGCTAGCAGATTACAATGAGCAGTTCTTC
TRBV27	-	TRBJ1-4	-	CASSQQGTGEKLFF	TGTGCCAGCAGTCAACAGGGAACGGGTGAAAAACTGTTTTTT
TRBV5-4	-	TRBJ1-6	-	CASTMEPKGDSPLHF	TGTGCCAGCACGATGGAGCCTAAAGGGGATTCACCCCTCCACTTT
TRBV11-3	-	TRBJ2-1	-	CASSQGLYNEQFF	TGTGCCAGCAGCCAGGGACTCTACAATGAGCAGTTCTTC
TRBV28	-	TRBJ2-3	-	CASSRYLPDTQYF	TGTGCCAGCAGTCGCTATTTACCAGATACGCAGTATTTT
TRBV11-3	once	TRBJ1-1	-	CASSPKEGRTEAFF	TGTGCCAGCAGCCCAAAGGAGGGGAGGACTGAAGCTTTCTTT
TRBV4-1	-	TRBJ2-4	-	CASSQDRGRIQYF	TGCGCCAGCAGCCAAGATCGTGGGAGAATTCAGTACTTC
TRBV7-9	few	TRBJ1-2	TRBD1	CASSPISDRGSYGYTF	TGTGCCAGCAGCCCGATATCGGACAGGGGCAGCTATGGCTACACCTTC
TRBV7-9	-	TRBJ2-3	TRBD2	CASSLGTSLSTDTQYF	TGTGCCAGCAGCTTAGGGACTAGCCTGTCCACAGATACGCAGTATTTT
TRBV19	few	TRBJ1-1	TRBD1	CASSSRQGPHTEAFF	TGTGCCAGTAGTTCGAGACAGGGGCCTCACACTGAAGCTTTCTTT